This T cell receptor beta chain was retrieved from a study of cytomegalovirus exposure and HLA in healthy donors. In the study overall: Early release data held approximately 81 million unique TCRs from HLA-typed donors. Findings of the study overall: A later analysis showed TCR association rates differing by HLA locus, peaking at DRB1 and lowest at HLA-C. For most subjects, TCR beta sequences were reported to predict HLA-A and HLA-B alleles with accuracy.

V shed 6 bases and J 1 base; nucleotides not matched to a gene: 1. The V gene's germline CDR1 is MGHDK and CDR2 SYGVNS. The CDR3 totals 14 residues. 13 Jbeta primers and 60 Vbeta primers were used for the PCR. Libraries were prepared by immunoSEQ multiplex PCR; TCRdb keeps only in-frame clonotypes and omits some of them. The top ten hold over 2% of the sample, which has fewer than 250,000 clones, around 73% seen once. Note on this clone: Its cognate antigen is unknown.

The clonotype originates from a woman aged 30 to 39 in good health and CMV-seropositive. Input material: PBMCs. This sequence joins TRBV25-1 and TRBJ2-2; 8 bases match TRBD2. The chain's CDR3 is CASRAGGNTGELFF. In nucleotides, the CDR3 is TGTGCCAGCAGGGCGGGGGGGAACACCGGGGAGCTGTTTTTT.